One sample yielded the 16 T cell receptor beta chains listed below, sequenced in a study of T cell changes during pregnancy in multiple sclerosis. Some clones are missing from TCRdb's copy, which holds only in-frame ones; the method was immunoSEQ multiplex PCR. The sample has about 43,000 clones, about nine tenths seen once. The sequenced sample was PBMCs (not recorded whether the cells were cultured). The source is a female donor with multiple sclerosis, enrolled in a pregnancy study.

The chain uses TRBV4-3 and TRBJ2-3; D is possibly TRBD1 or TRBD2 (6 bases each). The CDR3 has 14 amino acids. CDR1 and CDR2 (germline): LGHNA, YSLEER. The V end was cut by 6 bases, the J end by 3 bases, with 13 bases between. The CDR3 sequence is CASSRGAQTDTQYF. CDR3 coding DNA: TGCGCCAGCAGTAGGGGGGCACAGACAGATACGCAGTATTTT.

This clone was seen only a few times. V and J are TRBV6-4 and TRBJ2-3, with 10 bases matching TRBD2. The J segment lost 5 bases and the V segment lost 4 bases, leaving 6 bases of the junction unmatched. The CDR3 covers 15 residues. The germline V gene has CDR1 MRHNA and CDR2 SNTAGT. The CDR3 bases are TGTGCCAGCAGTGTGACCGGGACTAGCGTAGATACGCAGTATTTT. It is translated as CASSVTGTSVDTQYF.

V is TRBV7-9 and J is TRBJ2-1; 12 nucleotides match TRBD2. CDR1 and CDR2 from the germline V gene are SEHNR and FQNEAQ (reference sequence). CDR3 length equals 16 residues. V lost 1 base and J lost 8; bases outside the gene matches: 6. CDR3 sequence (DNA): TGTGCCAGCAGCTTAGTTCTAGCGGGAGGGTACCATGAGCAGTTCTTC. It translates to CASSLVLAGGYHEQFF.

This chain links TRBV7-2 with TRBJ1-1; TRBD1 agrees at 10 bases. The V gene end was trimmed by 1 base and the J gene end by 7 bases; junction bases not matched to a gene: 6. The CDR3 is 15 residues long. Germline V gene sequence: CDR1 SGHTA, CDR2 FQGNSA. The CDR3 DNA reads TGTGCCAGCAGCTTAGATGGGACAGGGGTTCGTGAAGCTTTCTTT. It codes for CASSLDGTGVREAFF.

V and J are TRBV5-1 and TRBJ2-7; 7 bases match TRBD1. With V trimmed by 0 bases and J by 5 bases, 5 bases remained unmatched. There are 14 residues in the CDR3. The germline CDR1 and CDR2 sequences are SGHRS and YFSETQ. CDR3: CASSLAAQGDEQYF. The DNA for the CDR3 is TGCGCCAGCAGCTTGGCCGCGCAGGGGGACGAGCAGTACTTC.

The chain has TRBV2 and TRBJ2-5; tentatively, D is TRBD1 (5 bases). Trimming took 9 bases from V and 0 from J, leaving 5 bases between them. From germline, CDR1 is SNHLY and CDR2 FYNNEI. The CDR3 is 11 amino acids. The CDR3 sequence: CARGDQETQYF. CDR3 coding DNA: TGTGCCAGAGGGGACCAAGAGACCCAGTACTTC.

The V and J genes are TRBV6-4 and TRBJ2-3; D gene uncertain. The germline V and J ends were trimmed by 8 bases and 2 bases, with 17 bases remaining between them. CDR1 and CDR2 (germline): MRHNA, SNTAGT. The CDR3 totals 15 residues. The CDR3, as DNA: TGTGCCAGCTCCCGCTCTCCCACTATCACAGATACGCAGTATTTT. Encoded protein: CASSRSPTITDTQYF.

The V gene is TRBV5-1, the J gene TRBJ1-1; D is unclear. Looked up from germline, CDR1 is SGHRS and CDR2 is YFSETQ. The CDR3 runs to 13 residues. Deletions cut 4 bases from V and 4 bases from J, with 11 bases between. The CDR3 coding sequence is TGCGCCAGCAGCCTGGGGTTAGGCACTGAAGCTTTCTTT. Its translation: CASSLGLGTEAFF.

This clone was observed a handful of times. The rearrangement uses TRBV9 and TRBJ2-2, with a possible D match to TRBD2 (6 bases). Deletions cut 4 bases from V and 7 bases from J, with 17 bases between. Germline V gene sequence: CDR1 SGDLS, CDR2 YYNGEE. The CDR3 has 15 amino acids. The CDR3 coding sequence is TGTGCCAGCAGCTCTAGGGACTTGGGGGGCGGGGAGCTGTTTTTT. This translates into CASSSRDLGGGELFF.

Here the CDR3 reads CASTRTGFGTDTQYF. In DNA form, the CDR3 reads TGTGCCAGTACCCGGACGGGGTTCGGCACAGATACGCAGTATTTT. The chain carries TRBV19 and TRBJ2-3; D may be TRBD2 (5 bases). Germline values: CDR1 LNHDA, CDR2 SQIVND (reference sequence). The CDR3 is 15 residues long. Trimming stripped 7 bases from V and 1 base from J, with 15 bases between.

Here the CDR3 reads CASSAISTELDTQYF. CDR3 DNA: TGCGCCAGCAGTGCTATAAGCACGGAGTTAGATACGCAGTATTTT. This chain connects TRBV10-2 to TRBJ2-3; D not certain. Germline V CDR1 and CDR2: WSHSY, SAAADI. This CDR3 region has 15 residues. Between the trimmed V and J ends, which lost 4 bases and 5 bases, there was a span of 16 bases.

V and J are TRBV28 and TRBJ1-4; D may be TRBD1 (6 bases). CDR1 and CDR2 from the germline V gene are MDHEN and SYDVKM. Trimming pared 5 bases from V and 0 bases from J, leaving 19 bases between. CDR3 size: 18 residues. CDR3 residues: CASSLQGKLRPTNEKLFF. The CDR3 DNA is TGTGCCAGCAGTCTACAGGGAAAACTTAGACCAACTAATGAAAAACTGTTTTTT. Combining the CDR3 with reference TRBV28 and TRBJ1-4 gives the whole variable domain DVKVTQSSRYLVKRTGEKVFLECVQDMDHENMFWYRQDPGLGLRLIYFSYDVKMKEKGDIPEGYSVSREKKERFSLILESASTNQTSMYLCASSLQGKLRPTNEKLFFGSGTQLSVL.

The genes are TRBV27 and TRBJ1-2, with unresolved D. The germline V gene has CDR1 MNHEY and CDR2 SMNVEV (reference sequence). The CDR3 is made up of 14 amino acids. Trimming cost V 2 bases and J 2 bases, with 9 bases left between them. CDR3 sequence (DNA): TGTGCCAGCAGTTTAAAAGGGCCCAACTATGGCTACACCTTC. This encodes CASSLKGPNYGYTF.

This chain connects TRBV30 to TRBJ1-1, with 9 positions matching TRBD1. The CDR3 contains 16 residues. Germline-derived CDR1 and CDR2 are GTSNPN and SVGIG (reference sequence). Trimming took 4 bases from V and 4 from J; bases not matched to a gene: 13. CDR3 nucleotides: TGTGCCTGGAAATCCTCAGGGGACAGGGTGAGCACTGAAGCTTTCTTT. Translated, it gives CAWKSSGDRVSTEAFF.

Written as DNA, the CDR3 is TGTGCCAGCAGTTTGTACGGGGAGTTGGGGGAGCAGTACTTC. It yields the protein CASSLYGELGEQYF. The rearrangement joins TRBV27 to TRBJ2-7; possible D gene TRBD2, 5 bases. Deletions cut 3 bases from V and 7 bases from J, with 16 bases between. The CDR3 length is 14 residues. In germline, CDR1 is MNHEY, CDR2 SMNVEV (reference sequence).

The chain couples TRBV30 to TRBJ2-3, with 15 bases identical to TRBD2. Trimming at V came to 8 bases and at J to 6 bases, leaving 9 bases not matched to a gene. Germline V CDR1 and CDR2: GTSNPN, SVGIG (reference sequence). The CDR3 is 15 amino acids. CDR3: CARGLAGGPGDTQYF. The CDR3 DNA is TGTGCCCGCGGACTAGCGGGAGGGCCAGGGGATACGCAGTATTTT. The full variable domain, with the rest looked up from reference TRBV30 and TRBJ2-3, is SQTIHQWPATLVQPVGSPLSLECTVEGTSNPNLYWYRQAAGRGLQLLFYSVGIGQISSEVPQNLSASRPQDRQFILSSKKLLLSDSGFYLCARGLAGGPGDTQYFGPGTRLTVL.